The 23 T cell receptor beta chains reported below all come from one sample, sequenced in a study of neurological immune-mediated disorders. One entry per CDR3 protein, called by TCRdb with MiXCR from the 5' RACE reads. This sample carries tens of thousands of distinct CDR3 sequences, roughly a tenth of them seen once, and the ten largest clones take less than 8.5%. Time point indicated: longitudinal time-point 1 (baseline). Sequencing was carried out using PBMCs. The receptors here all came from a male donor with HTLV-1-associated myelopathy (HAM/TSP).

The sample holds many counts of this clonotype. This chain connects TRBV7-2 to TRBJ2-5, with a tentative D call TRBD2 (6 bases). This CDR3 spans 12 amino acids. The germline V gene encodes CDR1 SGHTA and CDR2 FQGNSA. With 5 bases removed from V and 7 bases from J, the gap between germline ends came to 11 bases. In DNA form, the CDR3 reads TGTGCCAGCAGCCTGTACGGGGGGACCCAGTACTTC. This translates into CASSLYGGTQYF. Based on the CDR3 plus reference TRBV7-2 and TRBJ2-5, the full variable domain is GAGVSQSPSNKVTEKGKDVELRCDPISGHTALYWYRQSLGQGLEFLIYFQGNSAPDKSGLPSDRFSAERTGGSVSTLTIQRTQQEDSAVYLCASSLYGGTQYFGPGTRLLVL.

Many counts were recorded for this clonotype. The chain employs TRBV20-1 and TRBJ1-6, with 10 bases aligning to TRBD1. V shed 0 bases and J 9 bases; nucleotides not matched to a gene: 5. The V gene's germline CDR1 is DFQATT and CDR2 SNEGSKA (reference sequence). This CDR3 comprises 15 residues. The CDR3, as DNA: TGCAGTGCTAGAGACCGACAGGGGGCGGGTTCACCCCTCCACTTT. This encodes CSARDRQGAGSPLHF.

There are many counts of this clonotype. The chain links TRBV25-1 to TRBJ1-3; D is undetermined. The V end lost 1 base, the J end lost 0 bases, and 7 bases lay between the germline ends. In germline, CDR1 is MGHDK, CDR2 SYGVNS. This CDR3 comprises 15 residues. The CDR3 reads CASSELGYSGNTIYF. CDR3 bases: TGTGCCAGCAGTGAATTAGGGTACTCTGGAAACACCATATATTTT.

This clonotype was counted many times. The chain has TRBV12-3 or TRBV12-4 and TRBJ2-5; TRBD2 aligns across 10 bases. The CDR3 consists of 17 residues. The junction had 13 bases not matched to a gene; V was cut back by 2 bases and J by 7 bases. CDR3 coding DNA: TGTGCCAGCAGTTTATTTCTAGCGGGGGTCCCTCGGGGGACCCAGTACTTC. The encoded protein is CASSLFLAGVPRGTQYF.

In this sample, this clonotype turned up many times. The rearrangement joins TRBV12-3 or TRBV12-4 to TRBJ2-5, with D hard to call. With 3 bases removed from V and 5 bases from J, the gap between germline ends came to 10 bases. The CDR3 totals 13 residues. The DNA of the CDR3 is TGTGCCAGCAGTTTTGGCCCGCCGGAGACCCAGTACTTC. Translated: CASSFGPPETQYF.

This clonotype was detected ten times or more. V usage is TRBV5-1 and J usage is TRBJ2-1, with 14 bases that match TRBD2. CDR1 is SGHRS, CDR2 YFSETQ, per germline. This CDR3 has 19 residues. V lost 4 bases and J lost 0; bases outside the gene matches: 9. The CDR3 reads CASSLGLAGGPSSYNEQFF. The CDR3 DNA reads TGCGCCAGCAGCCTCGGACTAGCGGGGGGCCCAAGCTCCTACAATGAGCAGTTCTTC.

This clonotype was observed many times. V is TRBV5-6 and J is TRBJ2-1, with D possibly TRBD1 on 5 matching bases. CDR3 length: 15 amino acids. Germline loops: CDR1 SGHDT, CDR2 YYEEEE. With 0 bases removed from V and 3 bases from J, the gap between germline ends came to 10 bases. The CDR3 spells CASSLAAGFYNEQFF. The CDR3 region has the DNA TGTGCCAGCAGCTTGGCCGCAGGGTTCTACAATGAGCAGTTCTTC. The variable domain in full, completed from reference TRBV5-6 and TRBJ2-1, reads DAGVTQSPTHLIKTRGQQVTLRCSPKSGHDTVSWYQQALGQGPQFIFQYYEEEERQRGNFPDRFSGHQFPNYSSELNVNALLLGDSALYLCASSLAAGFYNEQFFGPGTRLTVL.

This sequence joins TRBV20-1 and TRBJ1-2; D unclear. CDR3 length: 11 residues. Germline V CDR1 and CDR2: DFQATT, SNEGSKA (reference sequence). The CDR3 DNA is TGCGGCGGACTATCCGGCTATGGCTACACCTTC. This codes for CGGLSGYGYTF.

In this sample, this clonotype turned up many times. The chain uses TRBV6-2 or TRBV6-3 and TRBJ2-7; D is possibly TRBD2 (6 bases). The V end lost 0 bases, the J end lost 0 bases, and 6 bases lay between the germline ends. There are 14 residues in the CDR3. The V gene's germline CDR1 is MNHEY and CDR2 SVGEGT. As DNA, the CDR3 is TGTGCCAGCAGTTACTCGACTAGCTCCTACGAGCAGTACTTC. Protein product: CASSYSTSSYEQYF.

This clonotype was detected ten times or more. V usage is TRBV12-3 or TRBV12-4 and J usage is TRBJ2-7; D is ambiguous. Trimming shortened V by 3 bases and J by 3 bases, and 9 bases separated the two germline ends. CDR3 length: 13 amino acids. The CDR3 DNA reads TGTGCCAGCAGTTTCGACGGCCTCTACGAGCAGTACTTC. This sequence encodes CASSFDGLYEQYF.

This clonotype was recorded at least ten times. V gene TRBV10-3 combines with J gene TRBJ2-7, with TRBD1 identical over 7 bases. The CDR3 runs 13 residues. CDR1 is ENHRY, CDR2 SYGVKD, per germline. V trimming: 4 bases; J trimming: 5 bases; junction bases outside the gene matches: 5. In DNA form, the CDR3 reads TGTGCCATCAGTGGGGGACAGTACGACGAGCAGTACTTC. Translating gives CAISGGQYDEQYF.

Ten or more counts support this clonotype. The CDR3 region is CASSATGGVYNEQFF. The CDR3 nucleotides read TGCGCCAGCAGCGCTACAGGGGGTGTCTACAATGAGCAGTTCTTC. The genes are TRBV5-1 and TRBJ2-1; 8 nucleotides align to TRBD1. Per the germline V gene, CDR1 is SGHRS and CDR2 is YFSETQ. The CDR3 extends over 15 amino acids. V lost 4 bases and J lost 3; bases outside the gene matches: 6.

This clonotype was recorded many times. This chain connects TRBV6-6 to TRBJ2-1; TRBD2 is a possible D gene (5 bases). CDR3 length: 16 amino acids. Trimming stripped 0 bases from V and 5 bases from J, with 14 bases between. From germline, CDR1 is MNHNY and CDR2 SVGAGI (reference sequence). The CDR3 loop reads CASSYSITPRDNEQFF. CDR3 DNA sequence: TGTGCCAGCAGTTACTCGATTACCCCGCGGGACAATGAGCAGTTCTTC.

This clonotype showed up many times. V is TRBV27 and J is TRBJ2-7, with 9 bases identical to TRBD1. CDR1 and CDR2 (germline): MNHEY, SMNVEV (reference sequence). This CDR3 has 17 amino acids. After removal of 0 bases from V and 4 bases from J, the junction contained 10 bases not matched to a gene. The DNA of the CDR3 is TGTGCCAGCAGTTTATCTCAGGGGTACAGGGGGCCTTACGAGCAGTACTTC. Protein: CASSLSQGYRGPYEQYF.

This clonotype was counted at least ten times. V and J are TRBV10-3 and TRBJ2-3; D perhaps matches TRBD2 (5 bases). The length of the CDR3 is 16 residues. Germline loops: CDR1 ENHRY, CDR2 SYGVKD. The V end lost 0 bases, the J end lost 1 base, and 11 bases lay between the germline ends. CDR3 sequence: CAISESGRAGTDTQYF. For the CDR3, the DNA is TGTGCCATCAGTGAGTCTGGGCGGGCGGGCACAGATACGCAGTATTTT.

This clonotype showed up many times. This chain uses TRBV7-2 with TRBJ1-1; TRBD1 might be the D (5 bases). Between the trimmed V and J ends, which lost 0 bases and 7 bases, there was a span of 9 bases. Germline CDR1 is SGHTA and CDR2 is FQGNSA. The CDR3 length is 13 residues. The CDR3 DNA reads as TGTGCCAGCAGCTTAGCAGGACAAGGTGAAGCTTTCTTT. Residues: CASSLAGQGEAFF.

This clonotype has more than one count but fewer than ten. A read error may be the cause here, since a much bigger clone is one base away. The chain carries TRBV7-9 and TRBJ2-3; 13 bases fit TRBD2. The CDR3 is 15 residues long. J was trimmed by 6 bases and V by 7 bases; bases with no gene match: 7. The germline V gene encodes CDR1 SEHNR and CDR2 FQNEAQ (reference sequence). This CDR3 reads CASNIGTSGVDTQYF. CDR3 nucleotide sequence: TGTGCCAGCAACATTGGGACTAGCGGGGTGGATACGCAGTATTTT.

As concerns this clonotype: Since a much larger clone is just one base distant, this may be a read error. V usage is TRBV5-1 and J usage is TRBJ2-7, with a tentative D call TRBD2 (5 bases). CDR3 length equals 14 residues. Germline CDR1 SGHRS, CDR2 YFSETQ. DNA of the CDR3: TGCGCCAGCAGCCCCACCGGAGGTTCCTACGAGCAGTGCTTC. Protein sequence: CASSPTGGSYEQCF.

At least ten counts were recorded for this clonotype. The rearrangement uses TRBV30 and TRBJ1-1; D might be TRBD1 (5 bases). Per germline, CDR1 GTSNPN and CDR2 SVGIG (reference sequence). Trimming shortened V by 3 bases and J by 5 bases, and 13 bases separated the two germline ends. This CDR3 is 13 amino acids long. CDR3 loop: CAWRAQDITEAFF. The CDR3 DNA follows: TGTGCCTGGAGGGCTCAGGACATTACTGAAGCTTTCTTT.

This clonotype was recorded many times. The CDR3 DNA reads TGTGCCAGCAGCTTCCGGGACAGGGGAGGGAATCAGCCCCAGCATTTT. Translating it yields CASSFRDRGGNQPQHF. This chain connects TRBV7-8 to TRBJ1-5, with 10 positions matching TRBD1. In germline, CDR1 is SGHVS, CDR2 FQNEAQ. The CDR3 is 16 residues long. Losses at the gene ends were 3 bases for V and 4 bases for J; bases not matched to a gene: 6.

The chain carries TRBV30 and TRBJ2-7; 8 positions agree with TRBD2. Trimming removed 3 bases from V and 2 bases from J; junction bases left unmatched: 9. This CDR3 has 15 amino acids. Germline CDR1 reads GTSNPN; CDR2 reads SVGIG (reference sequence). The CDR3, as DNA: TGTGCCTGGAGCGGGGGGGATTGGGCCCCCTACGAGCAGTACTTC. Protein product: CAWSGGDWAPYEQYF.

Many counts were recorded for this clonotype. The chain recombines TRBV15 with TRBJ2-5; 9 nucleotides line up with TRBD2. The CDR3 has 15 residues. The junction had 8 bases not matched to a gene; V was cut back by 4 bases and J by 5 bases. In germline, CDR1 is LNHNV, CDR2 YYDKDF (reference sequence). The CDR3 is CATSTRGGVAETQYF. CDR3 coding DNA: TGTGCCACCAGCACCCGCGGGGGGGTGGCGGAGACCCAGTACTTC.

For this clonotype: A read error may account for a junction end that differs from germline. This chain connects TRBV7-2 to TRBJ2-2, with D perhaps given as TRBD1 or TRBD2 (5 bases each). The CDR3 extends over 15 amino acids. CDR1 SGHTA and CDR2 FQGNSA come from the germline V gene. The CDR3 is CASSLAGEDTRELYF. DNA of the CDR3: TGTGCCAGCAGCTTAGCGGGAGAAGACACCAGGGAGCTGTATTTT.